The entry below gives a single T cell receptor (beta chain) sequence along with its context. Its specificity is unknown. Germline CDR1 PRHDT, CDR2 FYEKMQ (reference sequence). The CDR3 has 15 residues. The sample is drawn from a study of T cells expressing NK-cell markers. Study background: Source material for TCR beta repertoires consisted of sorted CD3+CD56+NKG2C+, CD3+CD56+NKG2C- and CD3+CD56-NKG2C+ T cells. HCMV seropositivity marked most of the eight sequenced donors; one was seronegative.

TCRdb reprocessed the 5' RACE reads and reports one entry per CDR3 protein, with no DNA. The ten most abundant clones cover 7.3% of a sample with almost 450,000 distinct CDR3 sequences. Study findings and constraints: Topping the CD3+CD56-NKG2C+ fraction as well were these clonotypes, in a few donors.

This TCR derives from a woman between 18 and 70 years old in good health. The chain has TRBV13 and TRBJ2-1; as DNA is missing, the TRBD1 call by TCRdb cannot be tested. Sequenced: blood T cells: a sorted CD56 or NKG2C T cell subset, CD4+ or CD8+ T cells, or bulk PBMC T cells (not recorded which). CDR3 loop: CASSPRRTGHNEQFF.